The clone carrying this T cell receptor (beta chain) has just a few counts. Its antigen is currently unknown. This sample stems from a study of T-cell reconstitution after alpha-beta-depleted transplantation in children. Findings and limits, study-wide: Hyperexpanded clones declined; after one year, newly produced T cells mostly supplied diversity. Reportedly, alpha-beta T cells present about two months post-transplant originated from several hundred expanded clones of graft origin. Surviving recipient T cells and thymic progenitors underlay high day-60 TCRbeta diversity in some patients.

CDR1 and CDR2 (germline): SEHNR, FQNEAQ (reference sequence). Trimming stripped 3 bases from V and 7 bases from J, with 13 bases between. The CDR3 is made up of 13 amino acids. The authors prepared the TCRbeta library with unique molecular identifiers. Via MiXCR, TCRdb re-called the PCR reads, giving one row per CDR3 protein. Of hundreds of thousands of distinct CDR3 sequences listed, 10% to 15% were seen once; the top ten hold around 2.2%. The sequence was obtained from a male patient between 5 and 17 years old who had a stem cell transplant for acute myeloid leukemia, so the T cells may come from the graft donor. The gene calls are TRBV7-9 and TRBJ2-7; D remains ambiguous. Material: PBMCs, mostly from graft donor cells, obtained 360 days after TCRalphabeta/CD19-depleted stem cell transplant. The CDR3 loop is CASSFRRVGEQYF. CDR3 DNA: TGTGCCAGCAGCTTCCGACGGGTGGGAGAGCAGTACTTC.